The next 15 T cell receptor beta chains were all read from a single sample in a study of blood T cell repertoires in COVID-19 (dated by TCRdb to 2018 to 2021). The library was generated by the immunoSEQ multiplex PCR assay. TCRdb provides this immuneACCESS table in a form limited to in-frame rearrangements. Some clones are lacking; in checked studies, under half of them reflect an unresolved V gene, and why the rest are absent is not known. For this sample there are 300,000 to 350,000 clones; roughly 90% appear just once. The ten largest clones capture 1% of the sample. Sequencing was carried out using PBMCs or T cells enriched from blood (not recorded which). The receptors originated from a woman aged 25 to 39 who had been exposed to COVID-19.

The chain joins TRBV4-2 to TRBJ1-3; no clear D. CDR3 size: 15 residues. Germline lookup yields CDR1 LGHNA and CDR2 YNFKEQ. Trimming removed 0 bases at V and 3 bases at J, with 9 bases between. The CDR3 sequence is CASSQDWEGGNTIYF. The CDR3 DNA reads TGTGCCAGCAGCCAAGATTGGGAGGGTGGAAACACCATATATTTT.

This rearrangement joins TRBV4-2 to TRBJ1-4; D gene unclear. The length of the CDR3 is 14 residues. CDR1 is LGHNA and CDR2 is YNFKEQ in the germline V gene. Trimming took off 0 bases at V and 8 bases at J, with 10 bases between the two ends. The CDR3 protein is CASSQDSFIEKLFF. In DNA form, the CDR3 reads TGTGCCAGCAGCCAAGATAGCTTCATCGAAAAACTGTTTTTT.

This clone showed up just a few times. The J gene is TRBJ2-5, the V gene TRBV7-2; 8 bases agree with TRBD2. CDR1 is SGHTA and CDR2 is FQGNSA in the germline V gene. This CDR3 has 18 amino acids. Germline trimming cut 3 bases from V and 3 bases from J; bases unmatched to any gene: 15. For the CDR3, the DNA is TGTGCCAGCAGCTTGGGGGCAGCCGCGGGACTAGGTAAAGAGACCCAGTACTTC. Its translation: CASSLGAAAGLGKETQYF.

The chain couples TRBV28 to TRBJ1-1; D unclear. This CDR3 is 12 amino acids long. Trimming cost V 1 base and J 5 bases, with 5 bases left between them. CDR1 is MDHEN, CDR2 SYDVKM, per germline. The CDR3 is CASSLLRTEAFF. The DNA for the CDR3 is TGTGCCAGCAGTTTATTGAGGACTGAAGCTTTCTTT.

The V and J genes are TRBV9 and TRBJ2-1, with 9 nucleotides matching TRBD2. Germline trimming cut 3 bases from V and 5 bases from J; bases unmatched to any gene: 12. CDR3 length: 17 amino acids. Germline V gene data show CDR1 as SGDLS and CDR2 as YYNGEE. The CDR3 coding sequence is TGTGCCAGCAGCGAGAAACCGGGACTAGCTATGCACAATGAGCAGTTCTTC. Translation: CASSEKPGLAMHNEQFF.

The genes are TRBV10-2 and TRBJ2-1; D is uncertain. CDR3 length equals 12 residues. Germline values: CDR1 WSHSY, CDR2 SAAADI. The V end lost 5 bases, the J end lost 7 bases, and 9 bases lay between the germline ends. CDR3: CASSNSQNEQFF. CDR3 coding DNA: TGCGCCAGCAGTAATAGTCAAAATGAGCAGTTCTTC.

V gene TRBV5-8 combines with J gene TRBJ2-5; D not certain. Trimming shortened V by 3 bases and J by 2 bases, and 2 bases separated the two germline ends. The CDR3 length is 11 residues. Germline V gene lookup returns CDR1 SGHTS and CDR2 YDEGEE. CDR3 protein: CASSSQETQYF. CDR3 in DNA: TGTGCCAGCAGCTCTCAAGAGACCCAGTACTTC.

The genes are TRBV12-3 or TRBV12-4 and TRBJ2-5; no clear D gene. The CDR3 runs 13 residues. The V and J ends lost 3 bases and 4 bases respectively, with 9 bases between them. CDR3 in DNA: TGTGCCAGCAGTTTGTTTAGAGGAGAGACCCAGTACTTC. Translation: CASSLFRGETQYF.

The chain has TRBV29-1 and TRBJ1-1; 10 bases line up with TRBD1. The V segment lost 4 bases and the J segment 4 bases; nucleotides outside the gene matches: 12. Germline CDR1 reads SQVTM; CDR2 reads ANQGSEA. The CDR3 contains 16 residues. CDR3 coding DNA: TGCAGCGTTGCCGGGACAGGGGTAGATTTGGGCACTGAAGCTTTCTTT. This codes for CSVAGTGVDLGTEAFF.

This sequence joins TRBV9 and TRBJ1-4; 8 positions agree with TRBD1. The CDR3 loop spans 14 amino acids. After removal of 4 bases from V and 7 bases from J, the junction contained 6 bases not matched to a gene. CDR1 SGDLS and CDR2 YYNGEE come from the germline V gene. The CDR3 DNA follows: TGTGCCAGCAGCCCGACAGGGGAGGGTGAAAAACTGTTTTTT. Protein: CASSPTGEGEKLFF. The whole variable domain, filled in from reference TRBV9 and TRBJ1-4, reads DSGVTQTPKHLITATGQRVTLRCSPRSGDLSVYWYQQSLDQGLQFLIQYYNGEERAKGNILERFSAQQFPDLHSELNLSSLELGDSALYFCASSPTGEGEKLFFGSGTQLSVL.

Here the CDR3 reads CASRTSHYEQYF. The CDR3 nucleotides read TGTGCCAGCCGGACTAGCCACTACGAGCAGTACTTC. The chain employs TRBV28 and TRBJ2-7, with 8 nucleotides matching TRBD2. Germline V gene lookup returns CDR1 MDHEN and CDR2 SYDVKM. V was clipped by 8 bases and J by 3 bases; unmatched bases: 3. This CDR3 has 12 residues.

The J gene is TRBJ2-7, the V gene TRBV28; perhaps TRBD2 as D (5 bases). The CDR3 totals 15 residues. In germline, CDR1 is MDHEN, CDR2 SYDVKM. Trimming left V 6 bases short and J 3 bases short, with 18 bases between. The DNA of the CDR3 is TGTGCCAGCAGCCTAGTGGGCGCGGGCGACTACGAGCAGTACTTC. Translation gives CASSLVGAGDYEQYF.

V and J are TRBV10-2 and TRBJ2-2, with a weak D call TRBD2 (5 bases). The CDR3 has 14 residues. Germline values: CDR1 WSHSY, CDR2 SAAADI. V was shortened by 7 bases and J by 3 bases, with 12 bases between the two germline ends. In nucleotides, the CDR3 is TGCGCCAGCATAGGACTGGAATACACCGGGGAGCTGTTTTTT. This sequence encodes CASIGLEYTGELFF.

The chain joins TRBV28 to TRBJ2-1, with a weak D call TRBD2 (7 bases). The CDR3 runs to 19 residues. V was shortened by 11 bases and J by 4 bases, with 33 bases between the two germline ends. The germline CDR1 and CDR2 sequences are MDHEN and SYDVKM. The CDR3 loop is CACLQGPASGRASYNEQFF. The CDR3 DNA reads as TGTGCCTGCCTACAGGGACCCGCTAGTGGGAGGGCCTCTTACAATGAGCAGTTCTTC. The full variable domain, its missing parts supplied by reference TRBV28 and TRBJ2-1, is DVKVTQSSRYLVKRTGEKVFLECVQDMDHENMFWYRQDPGLGLRLIYFSYDVKMKEKGDIPEGYSVSREKKERFSLILESASTNQTSMYLCACLQGPASGRASYNEQFFGPGTRLTVL.

Details on this clone: Additional DNA sequences in this sample encode the identical CDR3. The chain is built from TRBV3-1 (or the pseudogene TRBV3-2) and TRBJ2-2; no clear D gene. V was clipped by 4 bases and J by 3 bases, with 3 bases between them. CDR3 length equals 12 residues. CDR1 LGHDT and CDR2 YNNKEL come from the germline V gene (reference sequence). The CDR3 DNA is TGTGCCAGCAGCCCCTACACCGGGGAGCTGTTTTTT. Translation gives CASSPYTGELFF.